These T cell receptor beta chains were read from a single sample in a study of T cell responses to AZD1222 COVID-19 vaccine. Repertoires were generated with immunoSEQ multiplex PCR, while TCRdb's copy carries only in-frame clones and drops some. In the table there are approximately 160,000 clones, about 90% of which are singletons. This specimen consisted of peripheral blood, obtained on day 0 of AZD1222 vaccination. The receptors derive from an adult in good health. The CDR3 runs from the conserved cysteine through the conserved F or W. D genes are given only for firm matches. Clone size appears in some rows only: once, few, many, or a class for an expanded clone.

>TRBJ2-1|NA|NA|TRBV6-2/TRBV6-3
TGTGCCAGCAGTCCGCCTAGGTGGAGCTCCTACAATGAGCAGTTCTTC
CASSPPRWSSYNEQFF
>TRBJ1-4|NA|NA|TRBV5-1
TGCGCCAGCAGCGCCGGACGAGCAACTAATGAAAAACTGTTTTTT
CASSAGRATNEKLFF
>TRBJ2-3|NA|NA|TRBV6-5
TGTGCCAGCAGTTACCGGGGTAGCACAGATACGCAGTATTTT
CASSYRGSTDTQYF
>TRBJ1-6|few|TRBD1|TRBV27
TGTGCCAGCAGTTTATCGTTACAGGGGGTCTCACCCCTCCACTTT
CASSLSLQGVSPLHF
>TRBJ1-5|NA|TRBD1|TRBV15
TGTGCCACTAGTGGAGGACAGGCAAATCAGCCCCAGCATTTT
CATSGGQANQPQHF
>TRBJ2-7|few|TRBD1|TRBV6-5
TGTGCCAGCAGTTACGCGGGACAGGGGAGGACTTACGAGCAGTACTTC
CASSYAGQGRTYEQYF
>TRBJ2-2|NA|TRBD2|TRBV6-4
TGTGCCAGCAGTGACCGACTACCCCTAGCGGAAGCCGCGAACACCGGGGAGCTGTTTTTT
CASSDRLPLAEAANTGELFF
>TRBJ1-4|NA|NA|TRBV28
TGTGCCAGCAGTGAATATGCAACTAATGAAAAACTGTTTTTT
CASSEYATNEKLFF
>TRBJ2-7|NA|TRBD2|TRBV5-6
TGTGCCAGCAGCTTCGGACTAGCCTACGAGCAGTACTTC
CASSFGLAYEQYF
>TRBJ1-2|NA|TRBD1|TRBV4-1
TGCGCCAGCAGCCCCCACCCCACAGGGGCCCTCCTCTATGGCTACACCTTC
CASSPHPTGALLYGYTF
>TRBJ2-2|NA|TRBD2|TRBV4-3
TGCGCCAGCAGCCAAGGGGGCGAGGGACTAGCGGGGACCGGGGAGCTGTTTTTT
CASSQGGEGLAGTGELFF
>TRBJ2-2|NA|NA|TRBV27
TGTGCCAGCAGTTCACGCCTAAGGGGCACCGGGGAGCTGTTTTTT
CASSSRLRGTGELFF
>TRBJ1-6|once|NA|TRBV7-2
TGTGCCAGCAGCCAAGGGACGGACTATAATTCACCCCTCCACTTT
CASSQGTDYNSPLHF
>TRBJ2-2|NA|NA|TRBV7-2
TGTGCCAGCAGCTTATACGGAACCTCGCGGACCGGGGAGCTGTTTTTT
CASSLYGTSRTGELFF
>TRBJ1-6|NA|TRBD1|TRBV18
TGTGCCAGCTCACCCCTAGGACAGGGTGTTAATTCACCCCTCCACTTT
CASSPLGQGVNSPLHF
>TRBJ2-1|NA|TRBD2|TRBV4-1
TGCGCCAGCAGCCAAGACATAGCGGGAGATGTTGGAAATGAGCAGTTCTTC
CASSQDIAGDVGNEQFF
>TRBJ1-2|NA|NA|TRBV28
TGTGCCAGCAGTTTTCGGGGGAACTATGGCTACACCTTC
CASSFRGNYGYTF
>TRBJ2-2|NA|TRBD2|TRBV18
TGTGCCAGCTCACCCTCCACCGGACTAGCGGGAGCAAGCGGGGAGCTGTTTTTT
CASSPSTGLAGASGELFF
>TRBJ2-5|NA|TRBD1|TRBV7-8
TGTGCCAGCAGAAAGGGACAGCAAGAGACCCAGTACTTC
CASRKGQQETQYF
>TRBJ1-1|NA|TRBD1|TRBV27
TGTGCCAGCAGTCCGATGACAGGGTCGAACACTGAAGCTTTCTTT
CASSPMTGSNTEAFF
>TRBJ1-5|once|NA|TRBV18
TGTGCCAGCTCACCGGGTCAGGATCAGCCCCAGCATTTT
CASSPGQDQPQHF
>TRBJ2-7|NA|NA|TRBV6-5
TGTGCCAGCAGGAGGGGTGAAGGGAGCTCCTACGAGCAGTACTTC
CASRRGEGSSYEQYF
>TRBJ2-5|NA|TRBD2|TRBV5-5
TGTGCCAGCAGCTTAGGACTAGCGAAACAAGAGACCCAGTACTTC
CASSLGLAKQETQYF
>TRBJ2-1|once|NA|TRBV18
TGTGCCAGCTCACCACCACCAGCGGGTTTCCACAATGAGCAGTTCTTC
CASSPPPAGFHNEQFF
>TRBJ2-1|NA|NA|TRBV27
TGTGCCAGCAGTTTGACGGGTCAGGGCAATGAGCAGTTCTTC
CASSLTGQGNEQFF
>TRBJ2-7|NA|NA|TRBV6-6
TGTGCCAGCAGTTACTCGTGGGACTCCGGCGAGCAGTACTTC
CASSYSWDSGEQYF
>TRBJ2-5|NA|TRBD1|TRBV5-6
TGTGCCAGCAGCTTTGGACAGGTGAACACCGCGGAGACCCAGTACTTC
CASSFGQVNTAETQYF
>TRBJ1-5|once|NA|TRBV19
TGTGCCAGTAGTATGGATGACAGGCTCCATAGCAATCAGCCCCAGCATTTT
CASSMDDRLHSNQPQHF
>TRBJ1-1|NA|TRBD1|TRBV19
TGTGCCAGTAGTAGGACAGGGGGCCGGGTCACTGAAGCTTTCTTT
CASSRTGGRVTEAFF
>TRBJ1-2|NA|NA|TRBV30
TGTGCCTGGCGCACCCTTAGGACAGAACCCTATGGCTACACCTTC
CAWRTLRTEPYGYTF
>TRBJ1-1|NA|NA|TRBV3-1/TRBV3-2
TGTGCCAGCCAGTGGGAGGGGAACACTGAAGCTTTCTTT
CASQWEGNTEAFF
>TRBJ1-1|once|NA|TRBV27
TGTGCCAGCAGTCTCCGGACAGCGAGGCGCACTGAAGCTTTCTTT
CASSLRTARRTEAFF
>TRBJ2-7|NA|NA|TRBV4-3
TGCGCCAGCAGCCAGTGGCTTGGCAACTACGAGCAGTACTTC
CASSQWLGNYEQYF
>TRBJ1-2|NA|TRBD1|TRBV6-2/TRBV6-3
TGTGCCAGCAGTTACCGGGGACAGGGGGCGCGCGGCTACACCTTC
CASSYRGQGARGYTF
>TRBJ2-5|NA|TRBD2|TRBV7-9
TGTGCCAGCAGCCTGGGACTAGCGGGAGGCCGGGGAGGAGAGACCCAGTACTTC
CASSLGLAGGRGGETQYF
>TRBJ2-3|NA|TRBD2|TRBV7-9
TGTGCCAGCAGCTCCGGACTAGCGGGAGCCACTATAGATACGCAGTATTTT
CASSSGLAGATIDTQYF
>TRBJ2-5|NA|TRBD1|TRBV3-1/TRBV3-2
TGTGCCAGCACTGGACAGGGCCTACAAGAGACCCAGTACTTC
CASTGQGLQETQYF
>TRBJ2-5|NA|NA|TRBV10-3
TGTGCCATCAGTGATGGATGGAAGGCGGGCCCTCAGGGTACAACGCAAGAGACCCAGTACTTC
CAISDGWKAGPQGTTQETQYF
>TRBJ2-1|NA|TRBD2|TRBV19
TGTGCCAGTAGTTGGTCGGGACTAGCGGGCTACAATGAGCAGTTCTTC
CASSWSGLAGYNEQFF
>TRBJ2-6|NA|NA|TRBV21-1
TGTGCCAGCAGGAAAGGACAGGACCGACGTCCTGGGGCCAACGTCCTGACTTTC
CASRKGQDRRPGANVLTF
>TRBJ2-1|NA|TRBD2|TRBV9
TGTGCCAGCAGCGTTAGGGAGGGTTCCCGCAATGAGCAGTTCTTC
CASSVREGSRNEQFF
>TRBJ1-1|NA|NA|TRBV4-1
TGCGCCACGAAAAGGGGGGATCGTATGAACACTGAAGCTTTCTTT
CATKRGDRMNTEAFF
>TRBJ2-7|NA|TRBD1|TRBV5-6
TGTGCCAGCAGCTTTAGGAACAGGGGCTACGAGCAGTACTTC
CASSFRNRGYEQYF
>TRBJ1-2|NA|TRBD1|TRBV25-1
TGTGCCAGCAGTGAATATGGGACAGGGGACTATGGCTACACCTTC
CASSEYGTGDYGYTF
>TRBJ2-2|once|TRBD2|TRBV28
TGTGCCAGCAGTCAACGCCGACTAGCCCCCGGGGAGCTGTTTTTT
CASSQRRLAPGELFF
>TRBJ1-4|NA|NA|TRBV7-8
TGTGCCAGCAGCTTAGGAGGTTGGTCTAATGAAAAACTGTTTTTT
CASSLGGWSNEKLFF
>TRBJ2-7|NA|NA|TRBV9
TGTGCCAGCAGCGCGTCAGGAAACTACGAGCAGTACTTC
CASSASGNYEQYF
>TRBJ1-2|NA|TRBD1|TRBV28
TGTGCCAGCAGCCAACAGGGGTATAATGGCTACACCTTC
CASSQQGYNGYTF
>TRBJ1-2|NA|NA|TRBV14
TGTGCCAGCAGCCCCGGACAGAGCTATGGCTACACCTTC
CASSPGQSYGYTF
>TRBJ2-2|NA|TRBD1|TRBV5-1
TGCGCCAGTATGACAGGGGGTGGAACCGGGGAGCTGTTTTTT
CASMTGGGTGELFF
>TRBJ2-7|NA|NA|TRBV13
TGTGCCAGCACCCACGGGGGAGACCAATCCTACGAGCAGTACTTC
CASTHGGDQSYEQYF
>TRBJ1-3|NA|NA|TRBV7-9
TGTGCCAGCAGCCCAAGACAGGCCTCTGGAAACACCATATATTTT
CASSPRQASGNTIYF
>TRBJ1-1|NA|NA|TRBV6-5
TGTGCCAGCAGTTACTCGGTCGTGAACACTGAAGCTTTCTTT
CASSYSVVNTEAFF
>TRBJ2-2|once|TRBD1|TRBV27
TGTGTCTCGCAGGGGGCTGGCGGGGAGCTGTTTTTT
CVSQGAGGELFF
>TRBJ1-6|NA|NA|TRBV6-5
TGTGCCAGCAGTAAAACAGGGAATTCACCCCTCCACTTT
CASSKTGNSPLHF
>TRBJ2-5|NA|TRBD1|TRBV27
TGTGCCAGCAGAGGGGGCATGCGGACCCAGTACTTC
CASRGGMRTQYF
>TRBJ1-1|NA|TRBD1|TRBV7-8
TGTGCCAGCAGCGCCCGGGACAGGGGGCTGGACACTGAAGCTTTCTTT
CASSARDRGLDTEAFF
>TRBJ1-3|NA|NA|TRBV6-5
TGTGCCAGCAGTTATCGGCGGTCTGGAAACACCATATATTTT
CASSYRRSGNTIYF
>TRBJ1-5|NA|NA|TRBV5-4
TGTGCCAGCAGCTTGGGATGGGGGAAACATCAGCCCCAGCATTTT
CASSLGWGKHQPQHF